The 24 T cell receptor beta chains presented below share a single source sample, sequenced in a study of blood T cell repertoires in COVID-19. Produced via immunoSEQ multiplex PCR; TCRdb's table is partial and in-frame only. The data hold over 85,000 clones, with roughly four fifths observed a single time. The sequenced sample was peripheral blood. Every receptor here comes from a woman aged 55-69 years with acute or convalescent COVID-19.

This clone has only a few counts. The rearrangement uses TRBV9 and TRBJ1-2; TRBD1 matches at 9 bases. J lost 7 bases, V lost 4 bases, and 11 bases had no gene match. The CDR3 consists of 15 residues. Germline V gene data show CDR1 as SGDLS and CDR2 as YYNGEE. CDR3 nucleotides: TGTGCCAGCAGCCCGCAAGGACAGGGGATGAGTGGCTACACCTTC. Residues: CASSPQGQGMSGYTF.

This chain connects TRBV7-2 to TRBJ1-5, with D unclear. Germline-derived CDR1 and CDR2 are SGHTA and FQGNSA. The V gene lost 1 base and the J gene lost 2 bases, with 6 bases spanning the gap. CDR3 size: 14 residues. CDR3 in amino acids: CASSLGAGNQPQHF. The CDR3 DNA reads TGTGCCAGCAGCTTAGGGGCAGGCAATCAGCCCCAGCATTTT.

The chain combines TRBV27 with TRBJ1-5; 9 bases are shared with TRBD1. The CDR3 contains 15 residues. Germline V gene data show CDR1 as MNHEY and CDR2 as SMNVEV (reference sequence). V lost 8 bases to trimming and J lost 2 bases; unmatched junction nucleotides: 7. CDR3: CASLQGAICNQPQHF. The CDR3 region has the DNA TGTGCCAGCCTACAGGGGGCAATTTGCAATCAGCCCCAGCATTTT.

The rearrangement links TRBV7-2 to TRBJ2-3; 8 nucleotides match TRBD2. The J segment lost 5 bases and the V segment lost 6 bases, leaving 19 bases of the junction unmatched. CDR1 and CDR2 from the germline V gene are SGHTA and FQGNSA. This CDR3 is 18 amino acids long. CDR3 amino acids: CASSHTKRRGGLVDTQYF. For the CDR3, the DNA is TGTGCCAGCAGTCACACAAAGCGACGCGGGGGGCTGGTAGATACGCAGTATTTT.

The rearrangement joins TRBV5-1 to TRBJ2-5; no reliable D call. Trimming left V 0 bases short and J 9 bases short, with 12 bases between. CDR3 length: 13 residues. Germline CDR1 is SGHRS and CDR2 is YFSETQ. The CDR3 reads CASSLGAAVSQYF. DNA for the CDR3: TGCGCCAGCAGCTTGGGGGCAGCAGTGTCCCAGTACTTC.

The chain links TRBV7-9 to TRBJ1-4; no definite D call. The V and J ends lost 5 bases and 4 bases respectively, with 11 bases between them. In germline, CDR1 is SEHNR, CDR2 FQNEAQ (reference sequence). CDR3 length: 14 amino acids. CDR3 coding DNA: TGTGCCAGCAGCCAGGCGGCGGGTAATGAAAAACTGTTTTTT. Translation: CASSQAAGNEKLFF. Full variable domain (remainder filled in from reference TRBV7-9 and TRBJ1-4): DTGVSQNPRHKITKRGQNVTFRCDPISEHNRLYWYRQTLGQGPEFLTYFQNEAQLEKSRLLSDRFSAERPKGSFSTLEIQRTEQGDSAMYLCASSQAAGNEKLFFGSGTQLSVL.

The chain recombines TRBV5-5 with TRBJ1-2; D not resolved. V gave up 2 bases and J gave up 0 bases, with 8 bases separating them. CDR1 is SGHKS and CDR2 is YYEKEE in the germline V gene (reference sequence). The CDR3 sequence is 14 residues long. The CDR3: CASSFGRANYGYTF. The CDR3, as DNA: TGTGCCAGCAGCTTTGGGAGGGCTAACTATGGCTACACCTTC.

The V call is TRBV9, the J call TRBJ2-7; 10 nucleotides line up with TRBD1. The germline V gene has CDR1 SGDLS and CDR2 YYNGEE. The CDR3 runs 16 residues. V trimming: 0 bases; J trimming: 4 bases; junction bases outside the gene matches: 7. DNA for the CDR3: TGTGCCAGCAGCGTAGACGCGGGACAGGGGTGGTACGAGCAGTACTTC. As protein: CASSVDAGQGWYEQYF. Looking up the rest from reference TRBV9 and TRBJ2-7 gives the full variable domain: DSGVTQTPKHLITATGQRVTLRCSPRSGDLSVYWYQQSLDQGLQFLIQYYNGEERAKGNILERFSAQQFPDLHSELNLSSLELGDSALYFCASSVDAGQGWYEQYFGPGTRLTVT.

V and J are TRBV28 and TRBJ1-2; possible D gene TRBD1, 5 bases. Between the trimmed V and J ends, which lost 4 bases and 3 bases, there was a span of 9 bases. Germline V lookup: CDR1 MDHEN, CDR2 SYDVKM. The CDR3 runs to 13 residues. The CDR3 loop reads CASSWGQDYGYTF. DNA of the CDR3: TGTGCCAGCAGTTGGGGCCAGGACTATGGCTACACCTTC.

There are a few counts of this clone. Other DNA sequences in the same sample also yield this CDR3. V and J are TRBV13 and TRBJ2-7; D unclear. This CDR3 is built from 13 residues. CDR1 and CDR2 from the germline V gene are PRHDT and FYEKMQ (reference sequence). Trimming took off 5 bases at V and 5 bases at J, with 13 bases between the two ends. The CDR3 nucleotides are TGTGCCAGCAGCCTGGGTCACAGAGACGAGCAGTACTTC. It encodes CASSLGHRDEQYF.

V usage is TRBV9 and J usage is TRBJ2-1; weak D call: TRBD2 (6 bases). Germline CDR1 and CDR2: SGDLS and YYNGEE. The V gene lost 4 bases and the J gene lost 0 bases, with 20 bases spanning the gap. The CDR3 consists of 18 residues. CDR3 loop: CASSPAAGPGGSYNEQFF. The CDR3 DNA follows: TGTGCCAGCAGCCCAGCGGCTGGACCCGGGGGCTCCTACAATGAGCAGTTCTTC. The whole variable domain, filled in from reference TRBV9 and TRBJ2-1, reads DSGVTQTPKHLITATGQRVTLRCSPRSGDLSVYWYQQSLDQGLQFLIQYYNGEERAKGNILERFSAQQFPDLHSELNLSSLELGDSALYFCASSPAAGPGGSYNEQFFGPGTRLTVL.

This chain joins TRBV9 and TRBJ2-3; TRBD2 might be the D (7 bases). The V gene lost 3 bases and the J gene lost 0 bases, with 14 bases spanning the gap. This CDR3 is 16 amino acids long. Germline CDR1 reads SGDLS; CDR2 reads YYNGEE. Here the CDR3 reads CASSDRGAPSTDTQYF. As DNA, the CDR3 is TGTGCCAGCAGCGATCGGGGGGCGCCTAGCACAGATACGCAGTATTTT.

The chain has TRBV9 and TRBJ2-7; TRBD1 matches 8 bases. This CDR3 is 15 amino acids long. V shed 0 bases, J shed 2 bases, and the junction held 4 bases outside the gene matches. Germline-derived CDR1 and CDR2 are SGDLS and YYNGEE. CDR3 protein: CASSVGQGAPYEQYF. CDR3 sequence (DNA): TGTGCCAGCAGCGTAGGGCAGGGGGCCCCCTACGAGCAGTACTTC.

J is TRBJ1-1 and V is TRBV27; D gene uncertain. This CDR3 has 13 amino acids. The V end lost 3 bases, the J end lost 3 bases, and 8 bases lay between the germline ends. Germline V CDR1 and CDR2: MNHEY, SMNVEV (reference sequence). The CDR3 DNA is TGTGCCAGCAGTTTTCGGGTGGACACTGAAGCTTTCTTT. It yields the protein CASSFRVDTEAFF.

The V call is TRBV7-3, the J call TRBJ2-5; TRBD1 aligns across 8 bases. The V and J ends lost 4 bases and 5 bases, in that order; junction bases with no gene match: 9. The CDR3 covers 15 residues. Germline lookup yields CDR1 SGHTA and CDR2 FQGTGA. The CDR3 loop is CASSSRTGPGETQYF. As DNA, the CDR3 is TGTGCCAGCAGCTCCCGGACAGGGCCGGGGGAGACCCAGTACTTC.

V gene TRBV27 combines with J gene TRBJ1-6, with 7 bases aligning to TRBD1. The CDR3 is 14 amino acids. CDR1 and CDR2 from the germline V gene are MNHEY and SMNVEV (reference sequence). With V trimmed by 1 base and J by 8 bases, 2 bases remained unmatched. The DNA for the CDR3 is TGTGCCAGCAGTTTATACAGGGGTGATTCACCCCTCCACTTT. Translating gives CASSLYRGDSPLHF.

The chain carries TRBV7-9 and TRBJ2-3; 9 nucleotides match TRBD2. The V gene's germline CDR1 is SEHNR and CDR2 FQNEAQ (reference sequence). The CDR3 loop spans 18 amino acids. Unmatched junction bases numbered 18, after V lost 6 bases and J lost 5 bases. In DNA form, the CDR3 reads TGTGCCAGCAGAGACAGGGCGTTGAGCGGGGGGCCCCTAGATACGCAGTATTTT. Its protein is CASRDRALSGGPLDTQYF.

The CDR3 nucleotides are TGTGCCAGCAAGGCAGTGGTGACAGCGGGAAAACTGTTTTTT. Protein sequence: CASKAVVTAGKLFF. The rearrangement joins TRBV27 to TRBJ1-4; the D gene is possibly TRBD1 (5 bases). The germline V gene has CDR1 MNHEY and CDR2 SMNVEV (reference sequence). This CDR3 region has 14 residues. The germline V and J ends were trimmed by 7 bases and 10 bases, with 19 bases remaining between them.

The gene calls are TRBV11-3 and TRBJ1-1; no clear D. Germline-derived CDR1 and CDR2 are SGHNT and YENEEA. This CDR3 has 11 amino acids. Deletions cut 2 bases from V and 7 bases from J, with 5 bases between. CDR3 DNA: TGTGCCAGCAGCTTACGGAGTGAAGCTTTCTTT. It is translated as CASSLRSEAFF.

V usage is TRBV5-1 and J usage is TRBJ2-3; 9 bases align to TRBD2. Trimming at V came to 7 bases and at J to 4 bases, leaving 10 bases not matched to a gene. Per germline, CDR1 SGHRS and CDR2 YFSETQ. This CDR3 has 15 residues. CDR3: CASHTLAGEADTQYF. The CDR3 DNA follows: TGCGCCAGCCACACCTTAGCGGGGGAAGCAGATACGCAGTATTTT.

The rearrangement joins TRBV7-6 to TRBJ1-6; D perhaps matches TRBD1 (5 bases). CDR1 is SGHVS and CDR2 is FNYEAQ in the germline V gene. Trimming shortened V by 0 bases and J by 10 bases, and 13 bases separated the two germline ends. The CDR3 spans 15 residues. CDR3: CASSLASGTGSPLHF. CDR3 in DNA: TGTGCCAGCAGCTTAGCGTCCGGTACAGGATCACCCCTCCACTTT.

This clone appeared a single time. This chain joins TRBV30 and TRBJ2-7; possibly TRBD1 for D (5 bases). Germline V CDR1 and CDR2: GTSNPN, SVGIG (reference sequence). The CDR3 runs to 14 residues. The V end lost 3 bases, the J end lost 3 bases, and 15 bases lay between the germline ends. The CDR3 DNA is TGTGCCTGGAGCCAATGGAAGGGGAACTACGAGCAGTACTTC. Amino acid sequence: CAWSQWKGNYEQYF.

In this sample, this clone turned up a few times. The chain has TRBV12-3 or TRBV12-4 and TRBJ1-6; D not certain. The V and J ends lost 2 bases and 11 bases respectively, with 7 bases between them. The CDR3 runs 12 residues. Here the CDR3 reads CASSLIEPPLHF. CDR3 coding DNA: TGTGCCAGCAGTTTAATTGAGCCACCCCTCCACTTT.

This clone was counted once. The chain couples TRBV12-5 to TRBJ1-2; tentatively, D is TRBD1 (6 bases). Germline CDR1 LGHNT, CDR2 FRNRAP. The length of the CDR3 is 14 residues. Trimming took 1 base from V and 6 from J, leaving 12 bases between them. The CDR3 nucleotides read TGTGCTAGTGGTTTGGCAGGGGAAGACGATGGCTACACCTTC. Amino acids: CASGLAGEDDGYTF.